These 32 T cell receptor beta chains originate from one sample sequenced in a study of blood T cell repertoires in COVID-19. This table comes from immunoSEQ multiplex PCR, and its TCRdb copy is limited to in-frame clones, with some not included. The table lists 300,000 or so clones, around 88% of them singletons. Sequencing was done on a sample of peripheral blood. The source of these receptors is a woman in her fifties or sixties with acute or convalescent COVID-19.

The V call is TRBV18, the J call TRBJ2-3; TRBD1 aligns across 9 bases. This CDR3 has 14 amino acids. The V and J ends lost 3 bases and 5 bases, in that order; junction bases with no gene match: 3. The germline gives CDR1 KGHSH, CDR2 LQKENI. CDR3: CASSPDRGIDTQYF. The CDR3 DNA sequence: TGTGCCAGCTCACCCGACAGGGGGATAGATACGCAGTATTTT.

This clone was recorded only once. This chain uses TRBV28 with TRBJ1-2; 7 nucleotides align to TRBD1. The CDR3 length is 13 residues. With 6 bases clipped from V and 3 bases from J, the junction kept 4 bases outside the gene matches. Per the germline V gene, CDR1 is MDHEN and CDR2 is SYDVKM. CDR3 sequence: CASRSGTDYGYTF. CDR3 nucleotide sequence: TGTGCCAGCAGGTCCGGGACAGACTATGGCTACACCTTC.

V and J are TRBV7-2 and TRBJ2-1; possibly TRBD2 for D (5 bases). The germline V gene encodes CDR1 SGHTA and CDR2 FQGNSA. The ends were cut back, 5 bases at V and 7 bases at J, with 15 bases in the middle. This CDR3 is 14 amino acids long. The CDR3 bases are TGTGCCAGCAGCCCCCCGTTTGAGGGAAATGAGCAGTTCTTC. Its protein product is CASSPPFEGNEQFF.

CDR3 residues: CASSIDLAGNTDTQYF. The CDR3 DNA reads TGTGCCAGTAGTATAGATTTAGCGGGGAATACAGATACGCAGTATTTT. J is TRBJ2-3 and V is TRBV19; 8 positions agree with TRBD2. V lost 0 bases, J lost 3 bases, and 5 bases stayed unmatched. Per the germline V gene, CDR1 is LNHDA and CDR2 is SQIVND (reference sequence). The CDR3 is made up of 16 amino acids.

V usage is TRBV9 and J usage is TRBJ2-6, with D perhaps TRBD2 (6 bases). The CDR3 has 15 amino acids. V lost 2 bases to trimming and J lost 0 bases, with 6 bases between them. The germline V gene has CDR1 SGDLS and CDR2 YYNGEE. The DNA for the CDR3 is TGTGCCAGCAGCGTGGGACTCTCTGGGGCCAACGTCCTGACTTTC. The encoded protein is CASSVGLSGANVLTF.

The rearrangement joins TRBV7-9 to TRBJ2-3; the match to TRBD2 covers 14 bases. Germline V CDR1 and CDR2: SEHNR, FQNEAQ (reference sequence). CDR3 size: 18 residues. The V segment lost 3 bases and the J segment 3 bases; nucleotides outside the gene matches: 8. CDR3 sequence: CASSFLTSGRAGTDTQYF. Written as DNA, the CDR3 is TGTGCCAGCAGCTTCTTGACTAGCGGGAGGGCCGGAACAGATACGCAGTATTTT.

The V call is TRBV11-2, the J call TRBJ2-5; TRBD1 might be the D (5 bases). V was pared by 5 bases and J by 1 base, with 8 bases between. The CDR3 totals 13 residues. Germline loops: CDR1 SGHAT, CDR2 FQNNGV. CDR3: CASSPRVQETQYF. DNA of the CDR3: TGTGCCAGCAGCCCCAGGGTCCAAGAGACCCAGTACTTC.

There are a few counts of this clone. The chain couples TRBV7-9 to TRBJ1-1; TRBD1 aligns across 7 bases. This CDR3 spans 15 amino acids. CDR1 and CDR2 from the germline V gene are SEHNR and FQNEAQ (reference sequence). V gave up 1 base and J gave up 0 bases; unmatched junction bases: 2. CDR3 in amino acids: CASSLVQGVNTEAFF. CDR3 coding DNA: TGTGCCAGCAGCTTAGTCCAGGGGGTGAACACTGAAGCTTTCTTT.

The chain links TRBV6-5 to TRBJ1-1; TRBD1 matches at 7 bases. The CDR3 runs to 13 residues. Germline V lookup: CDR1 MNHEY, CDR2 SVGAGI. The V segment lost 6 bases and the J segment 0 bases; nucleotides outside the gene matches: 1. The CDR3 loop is CASRTGMNTEAFF. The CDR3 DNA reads TGTGCCAGCAGGACAGGGATGAACACTGAAGCTTTCTTT.

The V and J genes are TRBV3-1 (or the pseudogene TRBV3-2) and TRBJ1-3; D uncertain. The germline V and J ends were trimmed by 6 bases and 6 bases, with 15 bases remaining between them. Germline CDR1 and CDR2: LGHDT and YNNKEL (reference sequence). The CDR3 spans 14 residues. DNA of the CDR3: TGTGCCAGCAGTCATAAGACACTTGAAAACACCATATATTTT. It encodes CASSHKTLENTIYF.

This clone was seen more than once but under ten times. The CDR3 spells CASSSPSGGNEKLFF. In DNA form, the CDR3 reads TGTGCCAGCAGCTCCCCGTCAGGTGGTAATGAAAAACTGTTTTTT. The chain employs TRBV5-4 and TRBJ1-4; D remains unclear. Trimming stripped 3 bases from V and 4 bases from J, with 13 bases between. This CDR3 region has 15 residues. Germline CDR1 and CDR2: SGHNT and YYREEE (reference sequence).

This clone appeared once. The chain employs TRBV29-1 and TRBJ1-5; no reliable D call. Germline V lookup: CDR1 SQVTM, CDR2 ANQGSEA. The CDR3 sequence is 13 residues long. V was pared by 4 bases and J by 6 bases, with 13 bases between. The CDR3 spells CSVAPGFGQPQHF. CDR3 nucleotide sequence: TGCAGCGTTGCTCCCGGGTTCGGTCAGCCCCAGCATTTT.

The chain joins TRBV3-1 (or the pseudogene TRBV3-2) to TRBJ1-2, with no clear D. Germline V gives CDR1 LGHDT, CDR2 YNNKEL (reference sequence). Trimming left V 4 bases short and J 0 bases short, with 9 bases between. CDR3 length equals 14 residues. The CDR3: CASSLTQANYGYTF. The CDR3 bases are TGTGCCAGCAGCCTGACACAAGCTAACTATGGCTACACCTTC.

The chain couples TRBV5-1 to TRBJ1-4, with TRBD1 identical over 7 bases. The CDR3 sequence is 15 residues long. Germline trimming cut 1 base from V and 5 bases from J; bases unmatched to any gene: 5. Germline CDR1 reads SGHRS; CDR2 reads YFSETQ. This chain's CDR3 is CASSLMGQQNEKLFF. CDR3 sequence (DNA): TGCGCCAGCAGCTTGATGGGACAGCAAAATGAAAAACTGTTTTTT.

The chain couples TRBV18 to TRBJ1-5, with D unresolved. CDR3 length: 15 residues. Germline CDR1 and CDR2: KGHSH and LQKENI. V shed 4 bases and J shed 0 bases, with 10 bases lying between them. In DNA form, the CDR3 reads TGTGCCAGCTCACTATCGGGATTTAGCAATCAGCCCCAGCATTTT. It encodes CASSLSGFSNQPQHF. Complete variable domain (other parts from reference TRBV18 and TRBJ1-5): NAGVMQNPRHLVRRRGQEARLRCSPMKGHSHVYWYRQLPEEGLKFMVYLQKENIIDESGMPKERFSAEFPKEGPSILRIQQVVRGDSAAYFCASSLSGFSNQPQHFGDGTRLSIL.

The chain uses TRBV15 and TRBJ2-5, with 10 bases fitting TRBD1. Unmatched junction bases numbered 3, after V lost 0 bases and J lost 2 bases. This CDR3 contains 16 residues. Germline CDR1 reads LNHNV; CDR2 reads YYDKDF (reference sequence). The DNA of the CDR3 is TGTGCCACCAGCAGAGATGCGGGACAGGGGCAAGAGACCCAGTACTTC. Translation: CATSRDAGQGQETQYF.

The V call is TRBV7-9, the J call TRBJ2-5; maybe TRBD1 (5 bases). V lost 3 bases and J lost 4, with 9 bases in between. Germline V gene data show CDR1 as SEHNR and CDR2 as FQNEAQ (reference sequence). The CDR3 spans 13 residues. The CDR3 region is CASSLAGPETQYF. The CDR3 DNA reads TGTGCCAGCAGCTTGGCAGGGCCAGAGACCCAGTACTTC.

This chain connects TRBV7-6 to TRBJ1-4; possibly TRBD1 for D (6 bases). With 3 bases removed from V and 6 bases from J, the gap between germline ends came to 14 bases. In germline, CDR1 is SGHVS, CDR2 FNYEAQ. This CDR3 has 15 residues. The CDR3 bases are TGTGCCAGCAGCTTTTCGGGGGGGCATGATGAAAAACTGTTTTTT. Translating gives CASSFSGGHDEKLFF.

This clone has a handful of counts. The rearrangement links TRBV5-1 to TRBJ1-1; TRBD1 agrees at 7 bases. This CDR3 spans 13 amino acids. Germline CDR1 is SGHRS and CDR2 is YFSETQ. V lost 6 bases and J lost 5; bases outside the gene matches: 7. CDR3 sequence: CASKTGSGTEAFF. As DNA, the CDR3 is TGCGCCAGCAAGACAGGGTCGGGGACTGAAGCTTTCTTT.

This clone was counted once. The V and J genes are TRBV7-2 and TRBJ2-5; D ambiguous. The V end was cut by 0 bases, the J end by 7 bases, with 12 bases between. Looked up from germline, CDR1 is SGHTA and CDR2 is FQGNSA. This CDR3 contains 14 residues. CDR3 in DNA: TGTGCCAGCAGCTTAGCGATAGCAGTGGGGACCCAGTACTTC. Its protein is CASSLAIAVGTQYF.

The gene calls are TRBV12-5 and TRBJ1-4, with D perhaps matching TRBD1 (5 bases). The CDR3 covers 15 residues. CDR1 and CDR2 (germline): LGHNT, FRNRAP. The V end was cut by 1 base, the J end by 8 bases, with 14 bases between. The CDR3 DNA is TGTGCTAGTGGTTTGGGACAGCTCTTAGGGGAAAAACTGTTTTTT. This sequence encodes CASGLGQLLGEKLFF.

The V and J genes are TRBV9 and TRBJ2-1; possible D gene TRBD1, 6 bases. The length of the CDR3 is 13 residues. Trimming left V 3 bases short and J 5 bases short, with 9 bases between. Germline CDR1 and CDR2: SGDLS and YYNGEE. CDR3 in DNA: TGTGCCAGCAGCGACTGGACAGACAATGAGCAGTTCTTC. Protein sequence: CASSDWTDNEQFF.

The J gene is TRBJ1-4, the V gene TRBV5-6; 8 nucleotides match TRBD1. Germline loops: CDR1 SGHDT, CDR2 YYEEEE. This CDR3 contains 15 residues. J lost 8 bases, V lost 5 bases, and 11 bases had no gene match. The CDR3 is CASSSPGQGGEKLFF. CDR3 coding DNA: TGTGCCAGCAGTTCTCCTGGACAGGGTGGCGAAAAACTGTTTTTT.

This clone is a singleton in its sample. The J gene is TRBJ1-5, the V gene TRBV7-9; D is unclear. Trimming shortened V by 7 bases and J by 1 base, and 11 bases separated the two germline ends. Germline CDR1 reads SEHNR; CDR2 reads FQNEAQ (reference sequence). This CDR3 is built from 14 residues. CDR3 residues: CASTEGESNQPQHF. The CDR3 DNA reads TGTGCCAGCACCGAAGGAGAGAGCAATCAGCCCCAGCATTTT.

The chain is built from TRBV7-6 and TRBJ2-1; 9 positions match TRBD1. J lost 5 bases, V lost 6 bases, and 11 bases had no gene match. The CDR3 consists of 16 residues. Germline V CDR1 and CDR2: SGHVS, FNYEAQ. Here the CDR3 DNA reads TGTGCCAGCAGGGACGCTACAGGGGGCCGCCACAATGAGCAGTTCTTC. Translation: CASRDATGGRHNEQFF.

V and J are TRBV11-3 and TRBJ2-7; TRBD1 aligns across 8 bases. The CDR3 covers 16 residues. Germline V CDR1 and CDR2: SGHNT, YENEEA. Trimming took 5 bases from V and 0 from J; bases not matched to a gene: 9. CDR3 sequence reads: CASSMDRVGGSYEQYV. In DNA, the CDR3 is TGTGCCAGCAGCATGGACAGGGTGGGGGGCTCCTACGAGCAGTACGTC.

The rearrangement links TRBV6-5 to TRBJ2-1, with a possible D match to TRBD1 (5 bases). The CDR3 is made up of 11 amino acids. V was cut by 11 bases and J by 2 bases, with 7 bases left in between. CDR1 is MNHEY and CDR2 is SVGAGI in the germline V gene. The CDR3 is CAARAYNEQFF. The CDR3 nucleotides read TGTGCCGCCAGGGCCTACAATGAGCAGTTCTTC.

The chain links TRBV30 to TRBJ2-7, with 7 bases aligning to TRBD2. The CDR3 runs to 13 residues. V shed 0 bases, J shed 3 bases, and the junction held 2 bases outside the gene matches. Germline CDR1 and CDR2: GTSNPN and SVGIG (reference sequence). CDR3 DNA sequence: TGTGCCTGGAGTGTCAAGCGGGGCTACGAGCAGTACTTC. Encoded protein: CAWSVKRGYEQYF.

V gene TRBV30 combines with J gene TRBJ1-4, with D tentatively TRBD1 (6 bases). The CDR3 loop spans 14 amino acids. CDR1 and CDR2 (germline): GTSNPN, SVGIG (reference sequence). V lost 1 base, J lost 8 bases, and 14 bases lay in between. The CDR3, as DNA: TGTGCCTGGAGTGATACAGGGCCGGGGGAAAAACTGTTTTTT. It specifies CAWSDTGPGEKLFF.

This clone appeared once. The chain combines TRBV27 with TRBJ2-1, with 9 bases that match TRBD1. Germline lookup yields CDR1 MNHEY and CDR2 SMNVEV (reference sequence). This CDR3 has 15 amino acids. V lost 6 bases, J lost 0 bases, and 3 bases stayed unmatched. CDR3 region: CASSRDRDSYNEQFF. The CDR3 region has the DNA TGTGCCAGCAGCCGGGACAGGGACTCCTACAATGAGCAGTTCTTC.

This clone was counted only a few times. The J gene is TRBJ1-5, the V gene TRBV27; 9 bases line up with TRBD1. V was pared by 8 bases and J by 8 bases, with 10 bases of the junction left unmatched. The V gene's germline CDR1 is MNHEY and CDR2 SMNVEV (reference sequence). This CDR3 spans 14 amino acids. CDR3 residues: CASGRGDRVKPQHF. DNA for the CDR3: TGTGCCAGCGGAAGGGGGGACAGGGTCAAGCCCCAGCATTTT.

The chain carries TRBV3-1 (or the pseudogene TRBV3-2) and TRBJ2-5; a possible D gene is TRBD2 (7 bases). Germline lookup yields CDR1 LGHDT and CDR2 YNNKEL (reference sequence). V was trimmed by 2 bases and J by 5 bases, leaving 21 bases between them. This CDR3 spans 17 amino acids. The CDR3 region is CASSQFPGGRLWETQYF. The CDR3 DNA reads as TGTGCCAGCAGCCAATTTCCGGGGGGCCGGTTGTGGGAGACCCAGTACTTC.